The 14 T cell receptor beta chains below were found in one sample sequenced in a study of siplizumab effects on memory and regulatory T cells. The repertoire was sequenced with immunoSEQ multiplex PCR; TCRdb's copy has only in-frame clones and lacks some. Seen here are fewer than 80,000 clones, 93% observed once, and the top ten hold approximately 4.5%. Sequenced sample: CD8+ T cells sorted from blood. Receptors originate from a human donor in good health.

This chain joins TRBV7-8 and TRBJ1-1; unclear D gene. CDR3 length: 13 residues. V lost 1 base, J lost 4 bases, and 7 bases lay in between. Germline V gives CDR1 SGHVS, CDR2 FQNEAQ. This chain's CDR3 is CASSLDRSTEAFF. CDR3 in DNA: TGTGCCAGCAGCTTAGATAGGAGCACTGAAGCTTTCTTT. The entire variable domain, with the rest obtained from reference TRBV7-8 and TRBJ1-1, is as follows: GAGVSQSPRYKVAKRGQDVALRCDPISGHVSLFWYQQALGQGPEFLTYFQNEAQLDKSGLPSDRFFAERPEGSVSTLKIQRTQQEDSAVYLCASSLDRSTEAFFGQGTRLTVV.

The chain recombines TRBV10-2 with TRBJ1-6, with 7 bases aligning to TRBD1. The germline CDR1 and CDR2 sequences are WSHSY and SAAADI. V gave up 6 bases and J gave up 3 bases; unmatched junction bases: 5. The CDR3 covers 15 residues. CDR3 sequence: CASSTRQGYNSPLHF. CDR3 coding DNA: TGCGCCAGCAGCACAAGACAGGGCTATAATTCACCCCTCCACTTT.

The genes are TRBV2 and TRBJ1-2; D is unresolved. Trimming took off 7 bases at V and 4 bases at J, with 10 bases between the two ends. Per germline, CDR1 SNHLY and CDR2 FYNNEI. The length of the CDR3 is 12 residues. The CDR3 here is CASTTDRYGYTF. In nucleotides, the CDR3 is TGTGCCAGCACTACTGACCGCTATGGCTACACCTTC.

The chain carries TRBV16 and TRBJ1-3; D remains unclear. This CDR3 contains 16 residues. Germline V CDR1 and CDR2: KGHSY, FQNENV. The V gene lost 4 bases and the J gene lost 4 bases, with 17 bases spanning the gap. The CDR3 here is CASSPKLRATGNTIYF. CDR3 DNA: TGTGCCAGCAGCCCCAAACTGAGGGCTACGGGAAACACCATATATTTT.

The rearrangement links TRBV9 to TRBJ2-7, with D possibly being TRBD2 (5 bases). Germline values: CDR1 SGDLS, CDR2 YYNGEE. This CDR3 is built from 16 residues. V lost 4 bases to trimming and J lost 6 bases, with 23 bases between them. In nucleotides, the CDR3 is TGTGCCAGCAGCACTTCCGATTGGGGTCGGGGTCGCGAGCAGTACTTC. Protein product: CASSTSDWGRGREQYF. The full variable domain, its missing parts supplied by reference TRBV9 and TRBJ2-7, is DSGVTQTPKHLITATGQRVTLRCSPRSGDLSVYWYQQSLDQGLQFLIQYYNGEERAKGNILERFSAQQFPDLHSELNLSSLELGDSALYFCASSTSDWGRGREQYFGPGTRLTVT.

The CDR3 spells CASSDGTSSTDTQYF. For the CDR3, the DNA is TGTGCCAGCAGTGATGGGACATCTAGCACAGATACGCAGTATTTT. The chain has TRBV6-1 and TRBJ2-3, with D maybe TRBD1 (6 bases). The CDR3 sequence is 15 residues long. The V gene's germline CDR1 is MNHNS and CDR2 SASEGT. Trimming shortened V by 3 bases and J by 0 bases, and 10 bases separated the two germline ends.

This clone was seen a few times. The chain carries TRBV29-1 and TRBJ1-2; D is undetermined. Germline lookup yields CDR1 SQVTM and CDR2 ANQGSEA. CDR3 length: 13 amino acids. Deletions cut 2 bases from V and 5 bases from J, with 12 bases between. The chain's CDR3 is CSVELALPYGYTF. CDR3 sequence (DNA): TGCAGCGTTGAACTGGCCCTTCCTTATGGCTACACCTTC.

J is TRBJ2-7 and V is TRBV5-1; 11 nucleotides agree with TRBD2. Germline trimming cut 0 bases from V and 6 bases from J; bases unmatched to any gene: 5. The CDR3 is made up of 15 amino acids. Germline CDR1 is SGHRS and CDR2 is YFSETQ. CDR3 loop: CASSLDSGGASEQYF. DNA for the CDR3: TGCGCCAGCAGCTTGGATAGCGGGGGGGCCTCCGAGCAGTACTTC.

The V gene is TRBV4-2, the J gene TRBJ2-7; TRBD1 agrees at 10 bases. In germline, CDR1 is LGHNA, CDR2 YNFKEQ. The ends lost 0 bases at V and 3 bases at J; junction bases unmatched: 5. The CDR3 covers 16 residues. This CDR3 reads CASSQEGTGAFYEQYF. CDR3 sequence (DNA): TGTGCCAGCAGCCAAGAGGGGACAGGGGCGTTCTACGAGCAGTACTTC.

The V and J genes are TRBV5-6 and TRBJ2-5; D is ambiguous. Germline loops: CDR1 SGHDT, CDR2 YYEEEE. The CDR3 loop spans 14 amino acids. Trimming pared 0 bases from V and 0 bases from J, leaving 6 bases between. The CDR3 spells CASSLEVYQETQYF. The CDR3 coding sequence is TGTGCCAGCAGCTTGGAAGTCTACCAAGAGACCCAGTACTTC.

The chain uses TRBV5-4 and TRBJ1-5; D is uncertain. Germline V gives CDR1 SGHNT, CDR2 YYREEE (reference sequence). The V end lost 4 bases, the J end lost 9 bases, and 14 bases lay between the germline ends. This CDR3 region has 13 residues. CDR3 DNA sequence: TGTGCCAGCAGCCACTCCGTAGGGTCGCCCCAGCATTTT. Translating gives CASSHSVGSPQHF.

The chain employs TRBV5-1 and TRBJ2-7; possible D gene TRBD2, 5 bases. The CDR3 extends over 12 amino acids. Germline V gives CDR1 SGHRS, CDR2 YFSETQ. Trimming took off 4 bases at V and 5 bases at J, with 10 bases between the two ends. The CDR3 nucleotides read TGCGCCAGCAGCGGACTTAACGACGAGCAGTACTTC. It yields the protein CASSGLNDEQYF.

The CDR3 sequence is CASSIGLTGYTF. CDR3 coding DNA: TGTGCCAGTAGTATAGGACTGACAGGGTACACCTTC. This chain joins TRBV19 and TRBJ1-2; 7 bases line up with TRBD1. The CDR3 has 12 amino acids. Germline loops: CDR1 LNHDA, CDR2 SQIVND (reference sequence). Trimming removed 1 base from V and 11 bases from J; junction bases left unmatched: 4.

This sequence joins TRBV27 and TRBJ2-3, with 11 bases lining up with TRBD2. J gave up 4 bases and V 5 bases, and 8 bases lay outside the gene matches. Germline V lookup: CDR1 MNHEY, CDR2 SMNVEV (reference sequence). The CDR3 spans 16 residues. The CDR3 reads CASSPRVAGGPDTQYF. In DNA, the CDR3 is TGTGCCAGCAGTCCGCGGGTAGCGGGGGGGCCAGATACGCAGTATTTT.